This TCR beta chain was identified in a study of human T cells and chemical hapten exposure. Documented time point: pre-sensitization, week 0. Described treatment: therapeutic diphenylcyclopropenone sensitization with weekly scalp DPC. The CDR3 runs 15 residues. Germline V gene data show CDR1 as LGHDT and CDR2 as YNNKEL (reference sequence). V was shortened by 6 bases and J by 4 bases, with 18 bases between the two germline ends. This clonotype was seen more than once but under ten times. TCRdb re-analysed the RACE reads in MiXCR, keeping a single row per CDR3 protein. The sample carries about 110,000 distinct CDR3 sequences, more than 10% recorded once.

The source was whole blood, collected in connection with sensitization to the hapten diphenylcyclopropenone (DPC). V is TRBV3-1 and J is TRBJ2-5; TRBD2 might be the D (6 bases). This TCR was recovered from a woman between 45 and 65 years old with alopecia areata. Some clones in this sample may be carry-over from other donors' samples. The CDR3 DNA follows: TGTGCCAGCAGACCACCGGGGGTTTGGGCAGAGACCCAGTACTTC. The encoded protein is CASRPPGVWAETQYF.